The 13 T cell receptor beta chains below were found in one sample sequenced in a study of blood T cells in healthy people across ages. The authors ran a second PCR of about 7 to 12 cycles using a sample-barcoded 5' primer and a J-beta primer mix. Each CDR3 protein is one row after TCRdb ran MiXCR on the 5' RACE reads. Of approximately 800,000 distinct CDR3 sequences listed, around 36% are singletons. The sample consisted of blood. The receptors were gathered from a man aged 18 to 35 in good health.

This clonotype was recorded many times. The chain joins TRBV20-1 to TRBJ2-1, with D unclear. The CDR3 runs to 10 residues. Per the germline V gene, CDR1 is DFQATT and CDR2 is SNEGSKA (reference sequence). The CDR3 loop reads CGWVGNEQFF. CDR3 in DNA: TGCGGATGGGTCGGGAATGAGCAGTTCTTC.

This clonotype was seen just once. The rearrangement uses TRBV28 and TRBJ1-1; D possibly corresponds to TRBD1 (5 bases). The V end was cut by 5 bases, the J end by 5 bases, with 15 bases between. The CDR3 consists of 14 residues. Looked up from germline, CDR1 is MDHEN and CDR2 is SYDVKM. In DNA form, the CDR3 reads TGTGCCAGCAGTATAACAGGTGAGGTGACTGAAGCTTTCTTT. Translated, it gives CASSITGEVTEAFF.

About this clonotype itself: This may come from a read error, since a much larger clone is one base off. The CDR3 reads CASSPSQGLDEQYF. CDR3 coding DNA: TGTGCCAGCAGTCCAAGTCAGGGGTTGGACGAGCAGTACTTC. V usage is TRBV12-3 or TRBV12-4 and J usage is TRBJ2-4; perhaps TRBD1 as D (6 bases). TRBJ2-7 explains the end of the DNA better; the J call may be wrong. This CDR3 spans 14 amino acids.

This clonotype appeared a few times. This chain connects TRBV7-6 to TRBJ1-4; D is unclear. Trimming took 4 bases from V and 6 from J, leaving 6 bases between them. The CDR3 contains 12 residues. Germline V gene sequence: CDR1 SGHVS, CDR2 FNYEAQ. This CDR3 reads CASSSTYEKLFF. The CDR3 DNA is TGTGCCAGCAGCTCCACGTATGAAAAACTGTTTTTT.

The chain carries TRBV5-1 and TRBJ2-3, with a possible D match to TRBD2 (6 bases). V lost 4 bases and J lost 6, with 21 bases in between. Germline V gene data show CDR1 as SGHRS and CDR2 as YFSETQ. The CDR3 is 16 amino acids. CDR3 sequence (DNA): TGCGCCAGCAGCCCGGACCGCGGGGCGGGCTCCGATACGCAGTATTTT. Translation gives CASSPDRGAGSDTQYF.

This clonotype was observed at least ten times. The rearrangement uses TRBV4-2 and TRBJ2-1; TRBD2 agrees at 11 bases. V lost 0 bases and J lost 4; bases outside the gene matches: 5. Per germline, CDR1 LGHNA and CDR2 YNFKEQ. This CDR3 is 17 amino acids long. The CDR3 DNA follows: TGTGCCAGCAGCCAAGATTGGGGGACTAGCGGATACAATGAGCAGTTCTTC. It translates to CASSQDWGTSGYNEQFF.

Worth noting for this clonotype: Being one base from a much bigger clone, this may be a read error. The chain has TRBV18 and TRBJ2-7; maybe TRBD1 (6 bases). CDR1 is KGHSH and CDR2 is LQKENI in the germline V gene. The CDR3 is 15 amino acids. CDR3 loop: CVSSPPDRPPYEQYF. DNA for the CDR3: TGTGTCAGCTCACCACCAGACAGGCCCCCCTACGAGCAGTACTTC.

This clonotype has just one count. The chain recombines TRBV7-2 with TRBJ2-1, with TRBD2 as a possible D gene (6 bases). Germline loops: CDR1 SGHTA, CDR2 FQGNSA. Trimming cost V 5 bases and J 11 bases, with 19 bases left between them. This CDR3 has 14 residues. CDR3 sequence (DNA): TGTGCCAGCAGCCCAAAAGCGGGCCTTAATAAGCAGTTCTTC. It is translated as CASSPKAGLNKQFF.

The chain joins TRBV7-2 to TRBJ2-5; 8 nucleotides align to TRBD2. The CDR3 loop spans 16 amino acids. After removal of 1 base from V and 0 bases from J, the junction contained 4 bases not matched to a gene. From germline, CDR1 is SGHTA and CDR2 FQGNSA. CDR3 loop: CASSLGAGAYQETQYF. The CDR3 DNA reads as TGTGCCAGCAGCTTAGGAGCGGGGGCTTACCAAGAGACCCAGTACTTC.

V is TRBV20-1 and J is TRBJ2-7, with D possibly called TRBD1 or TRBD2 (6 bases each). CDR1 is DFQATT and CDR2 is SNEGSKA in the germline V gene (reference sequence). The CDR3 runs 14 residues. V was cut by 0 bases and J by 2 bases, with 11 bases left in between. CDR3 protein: CSARDMGGPYEQYF. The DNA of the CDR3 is TGCAGTGCTAGAGATATGGGGGGCCCCTACGAGCAGTACTTC.

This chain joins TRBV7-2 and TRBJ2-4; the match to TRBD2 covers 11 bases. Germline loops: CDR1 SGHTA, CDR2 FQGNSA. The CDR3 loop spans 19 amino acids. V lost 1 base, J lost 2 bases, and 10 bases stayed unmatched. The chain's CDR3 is CASSLGLAGGGGTKNIQYF. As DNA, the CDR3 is TGTGCCAGCAGCTTAGGGCTAGCGGGGGGTGGGGGTACCAAAAACATTCAGTACTTC. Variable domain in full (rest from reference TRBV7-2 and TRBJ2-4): GAGVSQSPSNKVTEKGKDVELRCDPISGHTALYWYRQSLGQGLEFLIYFQGNSAPDKSGLPSDRFSAERTGGSVSTLTIQRTQQEDSAVYLCASSLGLAGGGGTKNIQYFGAGTRLSVL.

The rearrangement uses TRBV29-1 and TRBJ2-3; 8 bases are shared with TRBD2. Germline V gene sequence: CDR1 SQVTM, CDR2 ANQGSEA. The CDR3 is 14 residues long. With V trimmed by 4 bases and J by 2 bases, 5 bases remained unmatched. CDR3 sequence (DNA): TGCAGCGTTGTCCCTAGCGGGCACACAGATACGCAGTATTTT. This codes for CSVVPSGHTDTQYF.

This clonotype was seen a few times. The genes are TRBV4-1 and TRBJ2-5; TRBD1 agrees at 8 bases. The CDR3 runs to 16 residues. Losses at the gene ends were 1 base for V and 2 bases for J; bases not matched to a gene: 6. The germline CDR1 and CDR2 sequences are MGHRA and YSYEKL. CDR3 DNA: TGCGCCAGCAGCCAAGCTCCCAGGGGGCCGCAAGAGACCCAGTACTTC. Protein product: CASSQAPRGPQETQYF.